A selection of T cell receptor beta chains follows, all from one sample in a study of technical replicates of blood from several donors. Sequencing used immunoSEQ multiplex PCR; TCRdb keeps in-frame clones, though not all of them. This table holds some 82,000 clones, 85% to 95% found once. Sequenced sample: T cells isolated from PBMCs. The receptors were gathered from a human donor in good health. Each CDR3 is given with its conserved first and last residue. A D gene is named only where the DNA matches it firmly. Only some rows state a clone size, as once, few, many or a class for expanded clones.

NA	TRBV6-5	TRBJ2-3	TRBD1	TGTGCCGGCAGTACCCTCGACAGGGACACAGATACGCAGTATTTT	CAGSTLDRDTDTQYF
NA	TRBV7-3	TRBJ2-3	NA	TGTGCCAGCAGCGACTTAGTTGCGGATACGCAGTATTTT	CASSDLVADTQYF
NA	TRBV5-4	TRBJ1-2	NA	TGTGCCAGCAGCGGGGGACACTACTATGGCTACACCTTC	CASSGGHYYGYTF
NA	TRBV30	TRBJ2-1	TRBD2	TGTGCCTGGAGTGTACGAGGCGGGAGGGTAAATGAGCAGTTCTTC	CAWSVRGGRVNEQFF
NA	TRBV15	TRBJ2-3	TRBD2	TGTGCCACCCAACTAGCGATCACAGATACGCAGTATTTT	CATQLAITDTQYF
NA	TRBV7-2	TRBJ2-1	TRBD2	TGTGCCAGCAGCTCCTGGGGGGAGGGCCCCGATGAGCAGTTCTTC	CASSSWGEGPDEQFF
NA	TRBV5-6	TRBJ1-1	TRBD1	TGTGCCAGCAGCTTAGGGACAGGATACGCAAACACTGAAGCTTTCTTT	CASSLGTGYANTEAFF
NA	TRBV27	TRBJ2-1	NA	TGTGCCAGCAGCCCCCTATCGAATGAGCAGTTCTTC	CASSPLSNEQFF
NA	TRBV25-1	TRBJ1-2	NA	TGTGCCAGCAGTGAATGGGAAGGAGGAGCTAACTATGGCTACACCTTC	CASSEWEGGANYGYTF
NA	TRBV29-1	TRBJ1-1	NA	TGCAGCGTCGGAGGGGACACTGAAGCTTTCTTT	CSVGGDTEAFF
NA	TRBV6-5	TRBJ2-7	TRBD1	TGTGCCAGCTGGACAGGGGACTTCTACGAGCAGTACTTC	CASWTGDFYEQYF
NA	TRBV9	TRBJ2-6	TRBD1	TGTGCCAGCTCCGGGACAGGGGGCCCTGGGGCCAACGTCCTGACTTTC	CASSGTGGPGANVLTF
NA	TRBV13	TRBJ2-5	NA	TGTGCCAGCAGCTTGAGATCTTCCCAAGAGACCCAGTACTTC	CASSLRSSQETQYF
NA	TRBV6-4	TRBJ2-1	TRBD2	TGTGCCAGCAGTGAGATGGGACTAGCGGGATTCTATGAGCAGTTCTTC	CASSEMGLAGFYEQFF
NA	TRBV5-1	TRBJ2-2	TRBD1	TGCGCCAGCAGAGGGACAGCTGGGACCGGGGAGCTGTTTTTT	CASRGTAGTGELFF
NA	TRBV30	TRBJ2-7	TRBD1	TGTGCCTGGGGACAGGATCCCTACGAGCAGTACTTC	CAWGQDPYEQYF
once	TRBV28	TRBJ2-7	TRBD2	TGTGCCAGCAGAACCCCGGGACTAGCGGGAGAAAAAACCTTTTACGAGCAGTACTTC	CASRTPGLAGEKTFYEQYF
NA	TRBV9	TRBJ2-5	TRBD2	TGTGCCAGCAGGGGACTAGCGGAAGAGACCCAGTACTTC	CASRGLAEETQYF
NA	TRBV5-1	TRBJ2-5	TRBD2	TGCGCCAGCACAATTAGCGGGATACGGAGGGAGACCCAGTACTTC	CASTISGIRRETQYF
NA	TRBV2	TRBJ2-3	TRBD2	TGTGCCAGCAGTAAACTAGCGGGAGGCACAGATACGCAGTATTTT	CASSKLAGGTDTQYF
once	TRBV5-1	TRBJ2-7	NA	TGCGCCAGCAGCTTGGTGAGTGGCTACGAGCAGTACTTC	CASSLVSGYEQYF
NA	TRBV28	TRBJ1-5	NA	TGTGCCAGCAGTTTACAGGGGTATCAGCCCCAGCATTTT	CASSLQGYQPQHF
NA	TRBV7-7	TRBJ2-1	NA	TGTGCTAGCAGCTTAGACCCCGGCGGCAGCTCCTACAATGAGCAGTTCTTC	CASSLDPGGSSYNEQFF
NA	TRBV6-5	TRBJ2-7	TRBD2	TGTGCCAGCAGTTACTCGGGACTAGCCTACGAGCAGTACTTC	CASSYSGLAYEQYF
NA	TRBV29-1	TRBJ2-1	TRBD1	TGCAGCGTCACAGGGGATAGCTCCTACAATGAGCAGTTCTTC	CSVTGDSSYNEQFF
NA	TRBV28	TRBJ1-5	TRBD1	TGTGCCAGCAACCCCGACAGGGAGAGCAATCAGCCCCAGCATTTT	CASNPDRESNQPQHF
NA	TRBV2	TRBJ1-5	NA	TGTGCCAGCAGTAGGCAGGGCGATCAGCCCCAGCATTTT	CASSRQGDQPQHF
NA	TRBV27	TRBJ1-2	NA	TGTGCCAGCACCGCGGGGGAAGGCTACACCTTC	CASTAGEGYTF
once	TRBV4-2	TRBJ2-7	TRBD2	TGTGCCAGCAGCCAAGATTTTAGCGGGACGCCCTACGAGCAGTACTTC	CASSQDFSGTPYEQYF
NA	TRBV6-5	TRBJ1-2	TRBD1	TGTGCCAGCAGTCCCCGGGACAGGGGCTATGGCTACACCTTC	CASSPRDRGYGYTF
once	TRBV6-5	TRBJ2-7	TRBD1	TGTGCCAGCAGTTACGGGGACAGGGGATACGAGCAGTACTTC	CASSYGDRGYEQYF
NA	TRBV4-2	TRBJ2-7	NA	TGTGCCAGCAGCCAAGACGTAGGCAGGGTCCCCTACGAGCAGTACTTC	CASSQDVGRVPYEQYF
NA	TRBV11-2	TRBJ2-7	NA	TGTGCCAGCAGCTTAAGCGGGCGGGGACAGAACGAGCAGTACTTC	CASSLSGRGQNEQYF
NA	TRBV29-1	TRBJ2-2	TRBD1	TGCAGCGCACCGACCTCGGGACAGGGGTTCACCGGGGAGCTGTTTTTT	CSAPTSGQGFTGELFF
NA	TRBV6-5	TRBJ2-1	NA	TGTGCCAGCAGTTACGGCCTCGACAATGAGCAGTTCTTC	CASSYGLDNEQFF
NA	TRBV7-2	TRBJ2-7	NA	TGTGCCAGCAGCCCAGGCTTCTCCTACGAGCAGTACTTC	CASSPGFSYEQYF
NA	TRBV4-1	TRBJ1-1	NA	TGCGCCAGCAGCCAAGAGCAGGGGATCTCGGCTTTCTTT	CASSQEQGISAFF
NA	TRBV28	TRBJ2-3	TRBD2	TGTGCCAGCAGATCTAGCGGGAGCGGTACAGATACGCAGTATTTT	CASRSSGSGTDTQYF